The 10 T cell receptor beta chains reported below all come from one sample, sequenced in a study of CD8+CD57+ T cells in acquired aplastic anemia (dated by TCRdb to about 2018). Instrument on record: Illumina HiSeq 2000. Profiling of TCR beta VDJ combinations and CDR3 sequences used genomic DNA as the template. Starting from the raw public reads, TCRdb applied fastp trimming at Q25, assembled clones with MiXCR and retained in-frame beta chains. Rows are unified per CDR3 protein, each entry keeping the most common DNA and genes. This sample has 260,000 or so distinct CDR3 sequences in its table, and less than 85% of those were observed once. The ten largest clones capture 42% of the sample. Expansion of CD8+CD57+ cells had been shown by flow cytometry in the patients chosen for sequencing. Sequenced input: sorted CD4+, CD8+, or CD8+CD57+ T cells (not recorded which) from PBMCs. The receptors were sampled from a human donor with aplastic anemia.

In the case of this clonotype: Lacking the conserved final phenylalanine or tryptophan, this CDR3 likely reflects a read error. The DNA is omitted, as the CDR3 cannot be located on it reliably, and the CDR3 follows TCRdb's listing. The V call is TRBV11-1, the J call TRBJ1-1; the table assigns TRBD1, which was not confirmed against the DNA. Germline V CDR1 and CDR2: SGHAT, FQDESV (reference sequence). The CDR3 is 15 amino acids in total, end residues counted. CDR3 residues: CASSFGLTGNNESFL.

This clonotype was recorded once. V is TRBV7-9 and J is TRBJ1-5, with D maybe TRBD1 (5 bases). Germline-derived CDR1 and CDR2 are SEHNR and FQNEAQ (reference sequence). The CDR3 has 12 residues. The germline V and J ends were trimmed by 1 base and 10 bases, with 8 bases remaining between them. The CDR3 region is CASSLVQGPQHF. The CDR3 coding sequence is TGTGCCAGCAGCTTAGTTCAGGGACCCCAGCATTTT.

The gene calls are TRBV5-1 and TRBJ2-1, with D perhaps TRBD1 (6 bases). This CDR3 is 13 amino acids long. With 4 bases removed from V and 12 bases from J, the gap between germline ends came to 17 bases. Germline V gene data show CDR1 as SGHRS and CDR2 as YFSETQ. The CDR3 spells CASSANRVHSQFF. The CDR3 DNA reads as TGCGCCAGCAGCGCAAACAGGGTCCATTCGCAGTTCTTC.

The chain uses TRBV5-4 and TRBJ2-5; TRBD2 agrees at 7 bases. Germline CDR1 reads SGHNT; CDR2 reads YYREEE (reference sequence). This CDR3 has 16 amino acids. With 2 bases clipped from V and 2 bases from J, the junction kept 9 bases outside the gene matches. CDR3: CASSFTSVGQQETQYF. DNA for the CDR3: TGTGCCAGCAGCTTTACTAGCGTGGGGCAGCAAGAGACCCAGTACTTC.

As concerns this clonotype: Because the CDR3's place on the DNA is in doubt, the DNA is left out and the CDR3 is given as listed by TCRdb. The rearrangement uses TRBV7-9 and TRBJ1-2; the table assigns TRBD1, which was not confirmed against the DNA. The CDR3 has 16 residues if both end residues are counted. CDR1 is SEHNR, CDR2 FQNEAQ, per germline (reference sequence). CDR3 loop: CAEQGDMETQYFGYTF.

The J gene is TRBJ1-2, the V gene TRBV12-3 or TRBV12-4, with D perhaps matching TRBD1 (6 bases). The germline V and J ends were trimmed by 3 bases and 7 bases, with 12 bases remaining between them. The CDR3 is 13 amino acids. Here the CDR3 reads CASSFDRKGGYTF. The CDR3 nucleotides are TGTGCCAGCAGTTTCGACAGGAAAGGTGGCTACACCTTC.

Points on this clonotype: Because the CDR3 is missing its conserved closing phenylalanine or tryptophan, this is likely a read error. No DNA is shown, since the ends of the CDR3 on it are uncertain; the CDR3 is the one TCRdb lists. The chain links TRBV7-9 to TRBJ2-3; the table calls TRBD1, which could not be checked here. Looked up from germline, CDR1 is SEHNR and CDR2 is FQNEAQ (reference sequence). The CDR3 contains 13 residues when both ends are counted. CDR3 sequence: CASSPGAGDHTDL.

The genes are TRBV15 and TRBJ1-1, with 8 nucleotides matching TRBD1. Germline V gene data show CDR1 as LNHNV and CDR2 as YYDKDF (reference sequence). The CDR3 has 13 amino acids. The trim removed 4 bases at V and 6 bases at J, leaving 4 bases unmatched. CDR3 sequence: CATSIGTGAEAFF. The DNA of the CDR3 is TGTGCCACCAGCATAGGGACAGGAGCTGAAGCTTTCTTT.

In this sample, this clonotype turned up a few times. CDR3 in DNA: TGTGCCAGCAGCGAGTGGTCAACAGATAACACCGGGGAAAAGTTGTTTTTT. Protein sequence: CASSEWSTDNTGEKLFF. The rearrangement uses TRBV2 and TRBJ1-4; D is uncertain. Germline loops: CDR1 SNHLY, CDR2 FYNNEI. The CDR3 is 17 residues long. V lost 6 bases to trimming and J lost 15 bases, with 32 bases between them.

Details on this clonotype: A much larger clone sits a single nucleotide away, making a read error possible. The chain combines TRBV5-4 with TRBJ1-6, with D hard to call. The germline CDR1 and CDR2 sequences are SGHNT and YYREEE (reference sequence). V lost 2 bases, J lost 8 bases, and 11 bases lay in between. The CDR3 is 14 residues long. The CDR3, as DNA: TGTGCCAGCAGCTTTACTAGCGGCGATTCACCCCTCCACTTT. Its translation is CASSFTSGDSPLHF.